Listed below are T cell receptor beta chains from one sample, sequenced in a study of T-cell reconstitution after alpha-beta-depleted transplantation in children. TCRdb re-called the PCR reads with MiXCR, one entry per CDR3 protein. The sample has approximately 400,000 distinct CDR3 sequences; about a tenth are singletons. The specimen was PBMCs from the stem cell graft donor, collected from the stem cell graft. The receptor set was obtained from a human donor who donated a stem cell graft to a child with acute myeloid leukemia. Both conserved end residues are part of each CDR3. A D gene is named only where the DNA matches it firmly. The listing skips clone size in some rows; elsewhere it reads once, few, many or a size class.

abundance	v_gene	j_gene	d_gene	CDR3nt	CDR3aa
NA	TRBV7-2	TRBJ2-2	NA	TGTGCCAGCAGCTGGGGACCGGGACACAGGAACACCGGGGAGCTGTTTTTT	CASSWGPGHRNTGELFF
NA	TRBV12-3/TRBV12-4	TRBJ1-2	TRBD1	TGTGCCAGCAGCCGACAGGGATTCGGCTACACCTTC	CASSRQGFGYTF
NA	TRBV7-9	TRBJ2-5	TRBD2	TGTGCCAGCAGCTCCCCCAGACGAGGGACTAGCGAAGAGACCCAGTACTTC	CASSSPRRGTSEETQYF
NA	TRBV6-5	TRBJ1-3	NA	TGTGCCAGCAGTTACACCGAGAGTGAATCTGGAAACACCATATATTTT	CASSYTESESGNTIYF
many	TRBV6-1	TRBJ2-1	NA	TGTGCCAGCAGTCAGGGACCATCGGTTCACAATGAGCAGTTCTTC	CASSQGPSVHNEQFF
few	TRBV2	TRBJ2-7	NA	TGTGCCAGCAGTGGGTTCGGGCAGGGTGAGGACGAGCAGTACTTC	CASSGFGQGEDEQYF
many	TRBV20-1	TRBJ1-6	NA	TGCAGTGCTTCCGGACAGCGCCTGAATTCACCCCTCCACTTT	CSASGQRLNSPLHF
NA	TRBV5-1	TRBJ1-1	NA	TGCGCCAGCAGCAAACTTCAGGTTTCCACTGAAGCTTTCTTT	CASSKLQVSTEAFF
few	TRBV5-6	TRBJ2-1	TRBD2	TGTGCCAGCAGCTTGGCCCAGCGGGGCTTTGGTTACAATGAGCAGTTCTTC	CASSLAQRGFGYNEQFF
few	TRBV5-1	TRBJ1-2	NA	TGCGCCAGCAGCCCAAACAGGGTCGAGAACTATGGCTACACCTTC	CASSPNRVENYGYTF
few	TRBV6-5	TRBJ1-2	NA	TGTGCCAGCAGTTCGGCAGGGGAGAACTATGGCTACACCTTC	CASSSAGENYGYTF
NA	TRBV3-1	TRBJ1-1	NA	TGTGCCAGCAGCCAAGAGGCTGCCATTGGGACTGAAGCTTTCTTT	CASSQEAAIGTEAFF
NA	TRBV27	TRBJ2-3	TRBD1	TGTGCCAGCAGTTTATCTGGGGGACAGGGGGCGGACACAGATACGCAGTATTTT	CASSLSGGQGADTDTQYF
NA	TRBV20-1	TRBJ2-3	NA	TGCAGTGCCAGAGAGGCTAGCGCAGATACGCAGTATTTT	CSAREASADTQYF
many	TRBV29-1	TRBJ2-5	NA	TGCAGCGTTAACCCTTCCGGGGACAAGACCCAGTACTTC	CSVNPSGDKTQYF
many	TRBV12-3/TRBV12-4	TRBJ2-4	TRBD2	TGTGCCACCCAAGGGAGGGGCGGGGGAGCCAAAAACATTCAGTACTTC	CATQGRGGGAKNIQYF
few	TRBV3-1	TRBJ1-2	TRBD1	TGTGCCAGCAGCCGAGGACAGGGGATCAACTATGGCTACACCTTC	CASSRGQGINYGYTF
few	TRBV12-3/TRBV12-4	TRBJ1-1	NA	TGTGCCAGCGTTGGTCAGCTGATGAACACTGAAGCTTTCTTT	CASVGQLMNTEAFF
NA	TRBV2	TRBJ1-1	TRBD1	TGTGCCAGCAGTGTGTGGAAGGACAGGGGGCGCGGAGCTGAAGCTTTCTTT	CASSVWKDRGRGAEAFF
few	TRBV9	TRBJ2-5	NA	TGTGCCAGCAGCCTCCCAGAGACCCAGTACTTC	CASSLPETQYF
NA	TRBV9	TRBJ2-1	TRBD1	TGTGCCAGCAGCGTTACCTGGGGGGGACAGGGGTACAATGAGCAGTTCTTC	CASSVTWGGQGYNEQFF
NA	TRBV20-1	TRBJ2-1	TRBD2	TGCAGTGCTAGAGCCTTGTCTAGCGGATACAATGAGCAGTTCTTC	CSARALSSGYNEQFF
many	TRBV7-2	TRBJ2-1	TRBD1	TGTGCCAGCAGCCGAGGGACAGCCTACAATGAGCAGTTCTTC	CASSRGTAYNEQFF
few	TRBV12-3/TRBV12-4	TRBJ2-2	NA	TGTGCCAGCAGTGGCACCAGGGGCCACGGGGAGCTGTTTTTT	CASSGTRGHGELFF
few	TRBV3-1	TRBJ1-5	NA	TGTGCCAGCAGCCAAGGAACCATTAGCAATCAGCCCCAGCATTTT	CASSQGTISNQPQHF
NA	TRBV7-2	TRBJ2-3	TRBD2	TGTGCCAGCAGCTTAGTGGCGGGAGCAGATACGCAGTATTTT	CASSLVAGADTQYF
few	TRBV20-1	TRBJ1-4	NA	TGCAGTGCCTATCGGGGGGGGGATGAAAAACTGTTTTTT	CSAYRGGDEKLFF
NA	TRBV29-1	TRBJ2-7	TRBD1	TGCAGCGTTGAGGGACAGGGAGCCTACGAGCAGTACTTC	CSVEGQGAYEQYF